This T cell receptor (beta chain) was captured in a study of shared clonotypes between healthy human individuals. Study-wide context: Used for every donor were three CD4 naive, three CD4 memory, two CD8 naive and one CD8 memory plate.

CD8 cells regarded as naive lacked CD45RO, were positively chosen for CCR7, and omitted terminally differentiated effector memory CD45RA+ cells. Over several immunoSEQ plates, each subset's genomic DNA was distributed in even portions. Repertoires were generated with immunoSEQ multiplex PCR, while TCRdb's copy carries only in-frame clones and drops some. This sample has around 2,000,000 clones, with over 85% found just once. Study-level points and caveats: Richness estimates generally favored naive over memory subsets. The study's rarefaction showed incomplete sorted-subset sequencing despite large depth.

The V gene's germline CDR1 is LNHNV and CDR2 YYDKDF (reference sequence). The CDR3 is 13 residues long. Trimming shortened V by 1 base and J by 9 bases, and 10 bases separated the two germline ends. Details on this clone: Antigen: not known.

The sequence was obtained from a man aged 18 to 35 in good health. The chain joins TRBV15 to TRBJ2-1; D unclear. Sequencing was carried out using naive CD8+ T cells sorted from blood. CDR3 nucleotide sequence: TGTGCCACCAGCAGAGGGGCCAATAGTGAGCAGTTCTTC. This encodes CATSRGANSEQFF.